This TCR beta chain was identified during a study of cytomegalovirus exposure and HLA in healthy donors. The PCR contained 60 Vbeta and 13 Jbeta primers. Profiling relied on immunoSEQ multiplex PCR, and the TCRdb table lists in-frame clones only, not all of them. This table lists about 120,000 clones. About this clone itself: Antigen: not known.

Per the germline V gene, CDR1 is SGHAT and CDR2 is FQNNGV. V shed 3 bases and J 5 bases; nucleotides not matched to a gene: 6. This CDR3 is built from 18 residues. Study results and limitations: TRBV6-2, TRBV6-3 and other indistinguishable V segments were excluded.

Sequencing was performed on PBMCs. V and J are TRBV11-2 and TRBJ2-2; 16 nucleotides line up with TRBD2. This receptor was identified in a man aged 25 to 40 in good health and CMV-seronegative. CDR3: CASSLGLAGGQWTGELFF. CDR3 sequence (DNA): TGTGCCAGCAGCTTGGGACTAGCGGGGGGGCAATGGACCGGGGAGCTGTTTTTT.